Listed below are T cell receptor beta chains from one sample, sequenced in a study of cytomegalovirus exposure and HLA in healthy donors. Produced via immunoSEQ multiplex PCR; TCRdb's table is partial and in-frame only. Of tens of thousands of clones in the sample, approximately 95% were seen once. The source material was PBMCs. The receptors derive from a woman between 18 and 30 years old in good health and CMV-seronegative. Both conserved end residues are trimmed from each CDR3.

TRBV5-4 ASSSTTPYGYT
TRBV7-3 ASSLDIQETQY
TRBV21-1 ASSNGGAYRSSGANVLT
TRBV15 ATSSYRTGAADTQY
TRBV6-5 ASSYSNAATNEKLF
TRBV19 ASSIGGSEAF
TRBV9 ASSAITGTGSSGGYT
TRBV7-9 ASSLASAGEVGDTQY
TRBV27 ASSFYRATGELF
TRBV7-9 ASSFPTSSGETQY
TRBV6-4 ASSVAQGGGTDTQY
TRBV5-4 ASSLLDRLNTEAF
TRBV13 ASSSTFNEQF
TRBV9 ASSPWGGETQY
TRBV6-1 ASSGDRGFSNQPQH
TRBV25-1 ASSEQPDLELAWELF
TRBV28 ASSLYFQANQPQH
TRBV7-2 ASSLDYRGHSPLH
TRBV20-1 SAAPTV
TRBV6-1 ASSEWDFGNGEQY
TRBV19 ASSIPRVAEAF
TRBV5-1 ASSLLGQGNQETQY
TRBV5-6 ASSLFRSGTQGREETQY
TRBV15 ATSRETGMMNTEAF
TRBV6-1 ASSGQGAGNTIY
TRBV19 ASSMRDTYGYT
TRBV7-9 ASSMDRGLRYGYT
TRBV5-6 ASSFWGSYTDTQY
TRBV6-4 ASSAGDGGNEQF
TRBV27 ASSVDRASNQPQH
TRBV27 ASSWGSRQVYT
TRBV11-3 ASTWGDGSGYNEQF
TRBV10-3 AIRDTGTGPALPYGYT
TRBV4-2 ASSPRTGVNTEAF
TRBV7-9 ASSLELAEQF
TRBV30 AWSFYATEAF
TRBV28 ASSLNPSRARGYT
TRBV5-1 ASSLEGGRTEAF
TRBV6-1 ASRSQVVNEQF
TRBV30 AWDYGPGNTIY
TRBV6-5 ASSLRSGNTEAF
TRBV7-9 ASSQLETQY
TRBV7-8 ASSLAEDRDEQF
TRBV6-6 ASTVENGDTDTQY
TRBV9 ASSGSGYT
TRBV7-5 ARSFPGTDGNTIY
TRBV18 ASSPPGRTFTYEQY
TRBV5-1 ASSARVADYEQY
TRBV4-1 ASSGTSGGAPSTDTQY
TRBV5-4 ASSLGTGGDTQY